These 31 T cell receptor beta chains were all obtained from the same sample, sequenced in a study of T cell responses to AZD1222 COVID-19 vaccine (dated by TCRdb to 2020 to 2022). Receptor libraries were prepared by the immunoSEQ multiplex PCR assay. In TCRdb, the immuneACCESS table is reduced to in-frame sequences with V and J assigned. These tables do not hold every clone; where another copy was compared, an unresolved V gene accounts for under half, and the others remain unexplained. For this sample there are 150,000 or so clones; around 90% appear just once. The ten largest clones capture roughly 1.4% of the sample. What the time point label conveys for this sample: about 28 days (+/-7) after the second vaccine dose. The sample here was peripheral blood, taken 28 days after the second AZD1222 dose. These receptors came from an adult who received the AZD1222 COVID-19 vaccine.

The chain uses TRBV6-4 and TRBJ2-5; D gene uncertain. CDR3 size: 10 residues. Germline values: CDR1 MRHNA, CDR2 SNTAGT. V was shortened by 7 bases and J by 5 bases, with 5 bases between the two germline ends. The CDR3 coding sequence is TGTGCCAGCACCGGTGAGACCCAGTACTTC. This gives the protein CASTGETQYF.

The rearrangement joins TRBV7-9 to TRBJ2-5; no reliable D call. Germline CDR1 and CDR2: SEHNR and FQNEAQ (reference sequence). The CDR3 loop spans 13 amino acids. Trimming took off 1 base at V and 5 bases at J, with 8 bases between the two ends. The CDR3 protein is CASSLGGVETQYF. CDR3 coding DNA: TGTGCCAGCAGCTTAGGTGGGGTTGAGACCCAGTACTTC.

This clone was found once. This chain connects TRBV12-3 or TRBV12-4 to TRBJ2-1; D remains unclear. There are 13 residues in the CDR3. The V gene lost 8 bases and the J gene lost 9 bases, with 17 bases spanning the gap. The CDR3, as DNA: TGTGCCAGCGCAATCGGCGTGGTGGCTGAGCAGTTCTTC. Amino acids: CASAIGVVAEQFF.

The rearrangement links TRBV27 to TRBJ2-2; D uncertain. V was cut by 1 base and J by 4 bases, with 10 bases left in between. The CDR3 spans 15 residues. In germline, CDR1 is MNHEY, CDR2 SMNVEV (reference sequence). CDR3 residues: CASSLFGRLTGELFF. CDR3 DNA sequence: TGTGCCAGCAGTTTATTCGGACGGCTCACCGGGGAGCTGTTTTTT.

The chain has TRBV28 and TRBJ1-5; the match to TRBD1 covers 9 bases. After removal of 2 bases from V and 6 bases from J, the junction contained 8 bases not matched to a gene. Germline V lookup: CDR1 MDHEN, CDR2 SYDVKM. This CDR3 has 16 amino acids. CDR3 sequence (DNA): TGTGCCAGCAGTTTAGATTCGGGACAGGGTCGTCAGCCCCAGCATTTT. Residues: CASSLDSGQGRQPQHF.

The rearrangement joins TRBV4-1 to TRBJ1-6, with D possibly TRBD1 on 5 matching bases. Trimming cost V 5 bases and J 6 bases, with 14 bases left between them. Germline V gene data show CDR1 as MGHRA and CDR2 as YSYEKL. CDR3 size: 15 residues. The CDR3 DNA follows: TGCGCCAGCAGCGCAGCAGGGAGTCCTAATTCACCCCTCCACTTT. The encoded protein is CASSAAGSPNSPLHF.

DNA for the CDR3: TGTGCCAGCAGCTCAGAAAGGGGACAGGGGGCGAGAGGCTACACCTTC. The encoded protein is CASSSERGQGARGYTF. The chain links TRBV11-2 to TRBJ1-2; 12 bases are shared with TRBD1. Germline lookup yields CDR1 SGHAT and CDR2 FQNNGV. With V trimmed by 4 bases and J by 8 bases, 11 bases remained unmatched. The CDR3 runs 16 residues.

This chain joins TRBV27 and TRBJ1-6, with D tentatively TRBD1 (6 bases). CDR3 length equals 15 residues. CDR1 and CDR2 from the germline V gene are MNHEY and SMNVEV (reference sequence). Between the trimmed V and J ends, which lost 2 bases and 9 bases, there was a span of 14 bases. As DNA, the CDR3 is TGTGCCAGCAGTTTAGTTAGGGCAGGGGCTTCACCCCTCCACTTT. Encoded protein: CASSLVRAGASPLHF.

CDR3 loop: CASSYGDEQYF. The CDR3 DNA sequence: TGTGCCAGCAGTTACGGGGACGAGCAGTACTTC. This rearrangement joins TRBV6-5 to TRBJ2-7, with D uncertain. Trimming took 2 bases from V and 5 from J, leaving 4 bases between them. CDR3 size: 11 residues. In germline, CDR1 is MNHEY, CDR2 SVGAGI.

J is TRBJ2-4 and V is TRBV5-5; D ambiguous. This CDR3 is built from 13 residues. Germline V gives CDR1 SGHKS, CDR2 YYEKEE (reference sequence). Trimming stripped 4 bases from V and 0 bases from J, with 5 bases between. The CDR3 here is CASSPLAKNIQYF. The DNA for the CDR3 is TGTGCCAGCAGCCCCCTAGCCAAAAACATTCAGTACTTC.

J is TRBJ1-2 and V is TRBV10-3, with D tentatively TRBD1 (5 bases). CDR3 size: 12 residues. V was trimmed by 4 bases and J by 8 bases, leaving 11 bases between them. Germline loops: CDR1 ENHRY, CDR2 SYGVKD. CDR3 DNA: TGTGCCATCAGTGCCAGGGATGGAGGCTACACCTTC. Amino acids: CAISARDGGYTF.

V is TRBV28 and J is TRBJ1-2; TRBD1 might be the D (5 bases). This CDR3 has 15 amino acids. The V gene lost 6 bases and the J gene lost 0 bases, with 14 bases spanning the gap. Per the germline V gene, CDR1 is MDHEN and CDR2 is SYDVKM. The CDR3, as DNA: TGTGCCAGCAGGGATCTACAGGTCCCTAACTATGGCTACACCTTC. This sequence encodes CASRDLQVPNYGYTF.

Written as DNA, the CDR3 is TGCGCCAGCAGCCAAGAATCGGGCGGTAGCGGGCTGTACGAGCAGTACTTC. Encoded protein: CASSQESGGSGLYEQYF. The J gene is TRBJ2-7, the V gene TRBV4-3; 7 bases are shared with TRBD2. The CDR3 is made up of 17 amino acids. CDR1 is LGHNA and CDR2 is YSLEER in the germline V gene. Trimming at V came to 0 bases and at J to 4 bases, leaving 12 bases not matched to a gene.

The chain uses TRBV7-3 and TRBJ2-3; the D is unclear. V gave up 0 bases and J gave up 10 bases, with 11 bases separating them. This CDR3 region has 13 residues. Germline V gene lookup returns CDR1 SGHTA and CDR2 FQGTGA. DNA for the CDR3: TGTGCCAGCAGCTTAACGCTCTACTCCTCGCAGTATTTT. This codes for CASSLTLYSSQYF.

The chain joins TRBV6-6 to TRBJ1-2; D perhaps matches TRBD1 (5 bases). Trimming stripped 6 bases from V and 4 bases from J, with 21 bases between. The CDR3 runs 16 residues. Germline V CDR1 and CDR2: MNHNY, SVGAGI (reference sequence). The CDR3 sequence is CASSDITGSGVYGYTF. CDR3 DNA sequence: TGTGCCAGCAGCGATATTACAGGTAGTGGCGTCTATGGCTACACCTTC.

This chain joins TRBV28 and TRBJ1-2; D unclear. Germline-derived CDR1 and CDR2 are MDHEN and SYDVKM. The CDR3 has 10 residues. Trimming removed 10 bases from V and 6 bases from J, with 9 bases in between. CDR3 bases: TGTGCCACCCAAACAGATGGCTACACCTTC. Amino acids: CATQTDGYTF.

The rearrangement links TRBV15 to TRBJ2-7, with D possibly matching TRBD2 (5 bases). The germline V and J ends were trimmed by 3 bases and 2 bases, with 11 bases remaining between them. Germline V gene data show CDR1 as LNHNV and CDR2 as YYDKDF (reference sequence). This CDR3 is built from 14 residues. The CDR3 region is CATSSRERPYEQYF. DNA of the CDR3: TGTGCCACCAGCAGCCGAGAGCGGCCCTACGAGCAGTACTTC.

The chain couples TRBV27 to TRBJ2-2; D call uncertain. Deletions cut 8 bases from V and 2 bases from J, with 9 bases between. This CDR3 spans 13 amino acids. Germline-derived CDR1 and CDR2 are MNHEY and SMNVEV (reference sequence). CDR3 sequence reads: CASAEINTGELFF. The CDR3, as DNA: TGTGCCAGCGCGGAGATCAACACCGGGGAGCTGTTTTTT.

In its sample, this clone was seen once. This sequence joins TRBV27 and TRBJ1-3; D gene ambiguous. V was pared by 6 bases and J by 4 bases, with 10 bases between. CDR1 and CDR2 (germline): MNHEY, SMNVEV (reference sequence). CDR3 length equals 13 residues. CDR3 nucleotide sequence: TGTGCCAGCAGCCCCACATTCGGAAACACCATATATTTT. This translates into CASSPTFGNTIYF.

This chain uses TRBV10-3 with TRBJ1-1; 7 bases fit TRBD1. This CDR3 has 15 residues. Trimming removed 4 bases from V and 1 base from J; junction bases left unmatched: 6. Germline CDR1 and CDR2: ENHRY and SYGVKD. This CDR3 reads CAISAHRGTNTEAFF. The CDR3 coding sequence is TGTGCCATCAGTGCGCACAGGGGCACGAACACTGAAGCTTTCTTT.

This chain uses TRBV4-3 with TRBJ1-2, with a tentative D call TRBD1 (5 bases). The CDR3 loop spans 14 amino acids. The V gene's germline CDR1 is LGHNA and CDR2 YSLEER. Trimming shortened V by 0 bases and J by 5 bases, and 10 bases separated the two germline ends. The DNA of the CDR3 is TGCGCCAGCAGCCAAGACGGGGGAGGTTATGGCTACACCTTC. The encoded protein is CASSQDGGGYGYTF.

The genes are TRBV7-6 and TRBJ1-4; D call uncertain. The V gene's germline CDR1 is SGHVS and CDR2 FNYEAQ. The CDR3 has 14 residues. V lost 3 bases to trimming and J lost 4 bases, with 9 bases between them. For the CDR3, the DNA is TGTGCCAGCAGCTTCTGGGCCGATAATGAAAAACTGTTTTTT. Translation gives CASSFWADNEKLFF.

This chain links TRBV6-5 with TRBJ1-5; D unclear. This CDR3 region has 14 residues. The V gene's germline CDR1 is MNHEY and CDR2 SVGAGI. Trimming pared 6 bases from V and 0 bases from J, leaving 9 bases between. The CDR3 region is CASRKSGSNQPQHF. Written as DNA, the CDR3 is TGTGCCAGCAGGAAGTCGGGTAGCAATCAGCCCCAGCATTTT.

This clone has just a few counts. The V call is TRBV14, the J call TRBJ1-6, with no clear D. The CDR3 consists of 14 residues. CDR1 is SGHDN, CDR2 FVKESK, per germline. The V and J ends lost 0 bases and 11 bases respectively, with 11 bases between them. This chain's CDR3 is CASSQDGLATPLHF. CDR3 nucleotide sequence: TGTGCCAGCAGCCAAGACGGGTTGGCTACACCCCTCCACTTT.

In DNA, the CDR3 is TGTGCTAGTGGTTTGGTTAGCGGGGTGGGGAATGAGCAGTTCTTC. Its protein product is CASGLVSGVGNEQFF. This chain uses TRBV12-5 with TRBJ2-1; TRBD2 agrees at 8 bases. The CDR3 is made up of 15 amino acids. CDR1 LGHNT and CDR2 FRNRAP come from the germline V gene. V gave up 0 bases and J gave up 7 bases; unmatched junction bases: 5.

This clone was seen more than once but under ten times. The gene calls are TRBV6-1 and TRBJ2-7; D is unresolved. The germline CDR1 and CDR2 sequences are MNHNS and SASEGT. CDR3 length: 16 residues. Trimming took 3 bases from V and 2 from J, leaving 17 bases between them. CDR3 sequence: CASSEVPGQLTYEQYF. The CDR3 coding sequence is TGTGCCAGCAGTGAGGTCCCAGGCCAGCTTACCTACGAGCAGTACTTC.

The chain combines TRBV10-3 with TRBJ2-7; 9 bases match TRBD1. Germline CDR1 is ENHRY and CDR2 is SYGVKD. V shed 2 bases and J 4 bases; nucleotides not matched to a gene: 6. The CDR3 length is 15 residues. The CDR3 DNA reads TGTGCCATCAGTGAGACCGGGACAGGGACATACGAGCAGTACTTC. Amino acids: CAISETGTGTYEQYF.

V gene TRBV6-1 combines with J gene TRBJ2-7; TRBD2 matches 7 bases. The CDR3 sequence is 14 residues long. V trimming: 0 bases; J trimming: 4 bases; junction bases outside the gene matches: 3. Germline lookup yields CDR1 MNHNS and CDR2 SASEGT. DNA of the CDR3: TGTGCCAGCAGTGAAGCGAGCGGGGAGTACGAGCAGTACTTC. Its translation is CASSEASGEYEQYF.

The rearrangement links TRBV12-3 or TRBV12-4 to TRBJ2-7; D ambiguous. Trimming pared 3 bases from V and 4 bases from J, leaving 4 bases between. The CDR3 has 11 residues. Written as DNA, the CDR3 is TGTGCCAGCAGTTTTACGTACGAGCAGTACTTC. As protein: CASSFTYEQYF.

The chain employs TRBV5-6 and TRBJ1-2, with D unresolved. The length of the CDR3 is 14 residues. CDR1 and CDR2 (germline): SGHDT, YYEEEE. Trimming removed 4 bases from V and 4 bases from J, with 14 bases in between. The CDR3 sequence: CASSPRRVSYGYTF. DNA for the CDR3: TGTGCCAGCAGCCCCAGGCGGGTATCCTATGGCTACACCTTC.

This chain connects TRBV11-3 to TRBJ1-1, with TRBD1 matching 7 bases. The germline CDR1 and CDR2 sequences are SGHNT and YENEEA. V gave up 5 bases and J gave up 11 bases; unmatched junction bases: 11. This CDR3 region has 13 residues. The CDR3 protein is CASSLHRGVEAFF. In nucleotides, the CDR3 is TGTGCCAGCAGCCTGCACAGGGGAGTTGAGGCTTTCTTT.